The clone carrying this T cell receptor (beta chain) was seen a few times. TCRdb called the 5' RACE reads again in MiXCR, with one record for every CDR3 protein. The repertoire has roughly 54,000 distinct CDR3 sequences, 5.6% of them found once; the top ten carry roughly 6.4%. After removal of 2 bases from V and 7 bases from J, the junction contained 7 bases not matched to a gene. The CDR3 sequence is 15 residues long. Germline loops: CDR1 SGHRS, CDR2 YFSETQ. The data derive from a study of early T cells in non-severe SARS-CoV-2 infection. The genes are TRBV5-1 and TRBJ2-1; 9 bases map to TRBD2. The clonotype was recovered from an adult who was a healthcare worker with PCR-confirmed SARS-CoV-2 infection or an uninfected control (not recorded which). Sample: whole blood. The CDR3 loop reads CASSFQAGGLNEQFF. The CDR3 DNA follows: TGCGCCAGCAGCTTCCAAGCGGGAGGACTAAATGAGCAGTTCTTC.